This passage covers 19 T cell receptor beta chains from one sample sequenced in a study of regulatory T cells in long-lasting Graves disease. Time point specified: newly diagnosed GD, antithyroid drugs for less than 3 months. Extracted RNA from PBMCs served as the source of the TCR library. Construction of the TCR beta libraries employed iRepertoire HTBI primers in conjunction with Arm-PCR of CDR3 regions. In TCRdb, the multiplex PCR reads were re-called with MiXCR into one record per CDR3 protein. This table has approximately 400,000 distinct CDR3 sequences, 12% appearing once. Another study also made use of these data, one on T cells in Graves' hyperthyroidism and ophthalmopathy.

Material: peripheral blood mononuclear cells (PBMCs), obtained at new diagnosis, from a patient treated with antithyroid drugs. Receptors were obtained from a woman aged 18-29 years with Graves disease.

The CDR3 reads CASSLSQPDNSPLHF. The DNA for the CDR3 is TGTGCCAGCAGCTTATCGCAGCCAGATAATTCACCCCTCCACTTT. The chain has TRBV7-3 and TRBJ1-6; no definite D call. The V and J ends lost 2 bases and 5 bases respectively, with 10 bases between them. The CDR3 runs to 15 residues. Per the germline V gene, CDR1 is SGHTA and CDR2 is FQGTGA.

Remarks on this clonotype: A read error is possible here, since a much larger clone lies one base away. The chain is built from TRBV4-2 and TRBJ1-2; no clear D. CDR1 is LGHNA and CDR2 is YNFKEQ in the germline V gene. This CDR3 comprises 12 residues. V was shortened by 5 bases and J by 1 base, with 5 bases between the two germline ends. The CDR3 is CASSGDNYGYTF. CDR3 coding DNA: TGTGCCAGCAGCGGGGATAACTATGGCTACACCTTC.

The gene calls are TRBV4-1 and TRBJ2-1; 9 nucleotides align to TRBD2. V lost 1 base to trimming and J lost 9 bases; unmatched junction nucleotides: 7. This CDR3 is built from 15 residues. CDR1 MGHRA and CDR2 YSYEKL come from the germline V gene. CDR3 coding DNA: TGCGCCAGCAGCCAAGGTTATGGGACTAGCATTGAGCAGTTCTTC. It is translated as CASSQGYGTSIEQFF.

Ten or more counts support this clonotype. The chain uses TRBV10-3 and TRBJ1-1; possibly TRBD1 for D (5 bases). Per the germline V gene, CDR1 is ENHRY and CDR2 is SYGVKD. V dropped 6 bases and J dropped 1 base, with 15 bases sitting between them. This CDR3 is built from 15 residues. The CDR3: CAISTGGFPNTEAFF. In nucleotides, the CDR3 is TGTGCCATCAGCACCGGGGGGTTCCCGAACACTGAAGCTTTCTTT.

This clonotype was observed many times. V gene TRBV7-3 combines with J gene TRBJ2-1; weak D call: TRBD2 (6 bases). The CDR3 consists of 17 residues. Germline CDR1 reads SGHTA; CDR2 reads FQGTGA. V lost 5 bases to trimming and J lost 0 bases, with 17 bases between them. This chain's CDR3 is CASSPGFGTHSYNEQFF. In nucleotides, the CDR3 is TGTGCCAGCAGCCCCGGGTTTGGGACTCACTCCTACAATGAGCAGTTCTTC.

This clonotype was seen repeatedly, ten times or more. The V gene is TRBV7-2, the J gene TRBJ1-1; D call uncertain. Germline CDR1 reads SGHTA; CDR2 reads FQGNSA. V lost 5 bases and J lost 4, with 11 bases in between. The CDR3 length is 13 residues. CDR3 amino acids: CASSTTEITEAFF. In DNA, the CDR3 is TGTGCCAGCAGCACGACCGAAATCACTGAAGCTTTCTTT.

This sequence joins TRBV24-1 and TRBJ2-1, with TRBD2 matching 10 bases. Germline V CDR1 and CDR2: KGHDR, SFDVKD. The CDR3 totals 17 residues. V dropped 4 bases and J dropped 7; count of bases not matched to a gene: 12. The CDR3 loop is CATSDPSAGGPWNEQFF. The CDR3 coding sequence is TGTGCCACCAGTGACCCCTCAGCGGGAGGGCCCTGGAATGAGCAGTTCTTC.

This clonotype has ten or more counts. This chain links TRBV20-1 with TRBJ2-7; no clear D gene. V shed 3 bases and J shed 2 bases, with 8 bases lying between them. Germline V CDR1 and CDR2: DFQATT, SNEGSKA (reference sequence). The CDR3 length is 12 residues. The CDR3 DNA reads TGCAGTGCTAGGTTCGACCCCTACGAGCAGTACTTC. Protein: CSARFDPYEQYF.

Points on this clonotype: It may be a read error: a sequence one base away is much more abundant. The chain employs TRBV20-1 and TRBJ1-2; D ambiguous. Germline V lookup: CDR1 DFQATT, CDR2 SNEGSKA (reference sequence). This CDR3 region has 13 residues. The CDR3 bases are TGCGGTGCTCCGCCTGACGCGAACTATGGCTACACCTTC. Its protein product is CGAPPDANYGYTF.

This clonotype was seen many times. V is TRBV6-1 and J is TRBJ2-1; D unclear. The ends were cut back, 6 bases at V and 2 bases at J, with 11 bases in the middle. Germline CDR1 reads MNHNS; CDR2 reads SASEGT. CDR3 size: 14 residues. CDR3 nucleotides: TGTGCCAGCAGGACCGGTACCCCCTACAATGAGCAGTTCTTC. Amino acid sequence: CASRTGTPYNEQFF.

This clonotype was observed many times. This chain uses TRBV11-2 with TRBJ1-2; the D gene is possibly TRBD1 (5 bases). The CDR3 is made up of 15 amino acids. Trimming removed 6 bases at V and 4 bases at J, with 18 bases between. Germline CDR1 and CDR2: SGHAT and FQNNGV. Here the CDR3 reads CASRLLRGTRYGYTF. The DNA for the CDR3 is TGTGCCAGCAGGCTCCTCCGAGGGACCCGCTATGGCTACACCTTC.

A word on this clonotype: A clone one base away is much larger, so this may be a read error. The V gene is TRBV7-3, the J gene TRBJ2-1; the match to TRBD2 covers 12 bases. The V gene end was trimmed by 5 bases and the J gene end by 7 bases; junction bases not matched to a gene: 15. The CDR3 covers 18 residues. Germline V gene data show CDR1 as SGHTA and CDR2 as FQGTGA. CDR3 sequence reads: CASSPTPLAGGVLNEQFF. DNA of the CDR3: TGTGCCAGCAGCCCTACACCTCTAGCGGGGGGGGTTTTGAATGAGCAGTTCTTC.

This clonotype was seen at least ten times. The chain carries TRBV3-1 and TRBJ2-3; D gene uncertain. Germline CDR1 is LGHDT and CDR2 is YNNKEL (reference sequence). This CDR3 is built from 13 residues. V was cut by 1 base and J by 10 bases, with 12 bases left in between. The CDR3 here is CASSQANGVPQYF. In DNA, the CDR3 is TGTGCCAGCAGCCAAGCAAATGGGGTTCCGCAGTATTTT.

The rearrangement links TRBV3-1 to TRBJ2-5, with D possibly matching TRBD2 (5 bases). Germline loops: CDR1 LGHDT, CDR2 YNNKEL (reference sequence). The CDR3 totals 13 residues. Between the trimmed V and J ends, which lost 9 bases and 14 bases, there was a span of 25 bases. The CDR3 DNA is TGTGCCAGTCGGCAGGTCGGGGTTGTTTGGTTTTACTTC. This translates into CASRQVGVVWFYF.

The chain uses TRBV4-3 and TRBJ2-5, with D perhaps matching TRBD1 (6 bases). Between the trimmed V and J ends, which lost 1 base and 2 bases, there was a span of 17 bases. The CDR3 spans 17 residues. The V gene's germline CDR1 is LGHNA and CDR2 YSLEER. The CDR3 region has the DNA TGCGCCAGCAGCCAAGGTGTCCCTACCGGACAGCAAGAGACCCAGTACTTC. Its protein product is CASSQGVPTGQQETQYF.

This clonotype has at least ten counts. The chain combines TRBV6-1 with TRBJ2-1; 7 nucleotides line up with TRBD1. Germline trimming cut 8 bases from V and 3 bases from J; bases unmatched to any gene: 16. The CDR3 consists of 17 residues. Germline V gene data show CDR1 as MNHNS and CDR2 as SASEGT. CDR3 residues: CASGVYRGNLNYNEQFF. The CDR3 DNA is TGTGCCAGCGGAGTGTACAGGGGCAATCTTAACTACAATGAGCAGTTCTTC.

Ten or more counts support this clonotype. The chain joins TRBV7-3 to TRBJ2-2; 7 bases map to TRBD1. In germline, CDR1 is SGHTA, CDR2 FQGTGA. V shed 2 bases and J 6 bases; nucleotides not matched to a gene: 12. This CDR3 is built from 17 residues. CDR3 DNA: TGTGCCAGCAGCTTATATTCAGGGGGAGAAGGCGCCGGGGAGCTGTTTTTT. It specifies CASSLYSGGEGAGELFF.

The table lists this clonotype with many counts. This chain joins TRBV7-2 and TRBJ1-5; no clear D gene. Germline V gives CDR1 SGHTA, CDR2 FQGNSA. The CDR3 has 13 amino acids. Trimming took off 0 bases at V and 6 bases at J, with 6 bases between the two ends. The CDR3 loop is CASSLAGFQPQHF. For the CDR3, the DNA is TGTGCCAGCAGCTTAGCGGGGTTTCAGCCCCAGCATTTT.

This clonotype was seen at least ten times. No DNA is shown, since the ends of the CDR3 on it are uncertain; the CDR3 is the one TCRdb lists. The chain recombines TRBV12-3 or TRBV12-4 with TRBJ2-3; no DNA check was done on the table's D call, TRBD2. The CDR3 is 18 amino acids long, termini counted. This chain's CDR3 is CASSSSAALEFILDTQYF.